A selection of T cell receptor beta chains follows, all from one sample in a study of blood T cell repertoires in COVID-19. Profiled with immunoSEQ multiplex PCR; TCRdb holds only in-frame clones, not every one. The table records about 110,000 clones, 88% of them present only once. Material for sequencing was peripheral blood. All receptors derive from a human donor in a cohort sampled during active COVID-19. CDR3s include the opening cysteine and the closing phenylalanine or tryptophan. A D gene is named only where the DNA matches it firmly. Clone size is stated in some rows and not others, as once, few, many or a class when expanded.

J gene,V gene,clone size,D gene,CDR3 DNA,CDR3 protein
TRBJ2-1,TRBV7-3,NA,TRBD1,TGTGCCAGCAGCCTTGACAGGGGGAAGCAGTTCTTC,CASSLDRGKQFF
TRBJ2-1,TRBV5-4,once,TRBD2,TGTGCCAGCAGCCACCTCATAGCGGGAGCTGGGGAGCAGTTCTTC,CASSHLIAGAGEQFF
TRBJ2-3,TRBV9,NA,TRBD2,TGTGCCAGCAGAAAGGATCCGACTAGCGAGCCAGATACGCAGTATTTT,CASRKDPTSEPDTQYF
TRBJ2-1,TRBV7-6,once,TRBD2,TGTGCCAGCACCAGACTAGCGGGGGGAACGTCCTACAATGAGCAGTTCTTC,CASTRLAGGTSYNEQFF
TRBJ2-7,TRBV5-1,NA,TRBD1,TGCGCCAGCAGCTTGAGGACGGGACAGAGCTCCTACGAGCAGTACTTC,CASSLRTGQSSYEQYF
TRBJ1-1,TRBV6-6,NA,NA,TGTGCCAGTACTAACAGGGTGATCACTGAAGCTTTCTTT,CASTNRVITEAFF
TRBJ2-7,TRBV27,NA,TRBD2,TGTGCCAGCAGTTTAAGGGCAGGGGCGTCGCTAGCGGGATCCAATACCTACGAGCAGTACTTC,CASSLRAGASLAGSNTYEQYF
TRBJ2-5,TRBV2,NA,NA,TGTGCCAGCAGTGAAGCTTTCGGAGGGCCCGGGGAGACCCAGTACTTC,CASSEAFGGPGETQYF
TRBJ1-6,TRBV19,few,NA,TGTGCCAGTACTACGTTTGGTAATTCACCCCTCCACTTT,CASTTFGNSPLHF
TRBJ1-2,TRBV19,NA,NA,TGTGCCAGTACCCCCCTTACAGGGCACGGCTACACCTTC,CASTPLTGHGYTF
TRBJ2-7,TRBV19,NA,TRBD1,TGTGCCAGTAGTATGGGGACAGGGTACTCCTACGAGCAGTACTTC,CASSMGTGYSYEQYF
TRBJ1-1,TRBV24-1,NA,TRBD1,TGTGCCACCAGTGATTCTGGGACAGGGAAGAGAACTGAAGCTTTCTTT,CATSDSGTGKRTEAFF
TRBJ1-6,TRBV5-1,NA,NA,TGCGCCAGCAGCTTGAGGCAGGGAGGGAATTCACCCCTCCACTTT,CASSLRQGGNSPLHF
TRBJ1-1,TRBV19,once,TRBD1,TGTGCCAGTACCACCCCCCCCGCAGGGGGCACTGAAGCTTTCTTT,CASTTPPAGGTEAFF
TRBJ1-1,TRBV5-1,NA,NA,TGCGCCAGCAGCCCAGGGGCGACCCCTGAAGCTTTCTTT,CASSPGATPEAFF
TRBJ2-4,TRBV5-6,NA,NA,TGTGCCAGCAGTAGCATCAAAAACATTCAGTACTTC,CASSSIKNIQYF
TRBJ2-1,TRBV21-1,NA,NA,TGTGCCAGCAGCCTACACATAGATCGGCGGACAGTTATGATAGAGAGGGTCAATGAGCAGTTCTTC,CASSLHIDRRTVMIERVNEQFF
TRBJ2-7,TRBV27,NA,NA,TGTGCCAGCAGTTTAGGGCGTGGCCCCTACGAGCAGTACTTC,CASSLGRGPYEQYF
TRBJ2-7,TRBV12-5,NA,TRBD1,TGTGCTAGTGGTTTGCCACGGGGGACAGGGGTTTCCTACGAGCAGTACTTC,CASGLPRGTGVSYEQYF
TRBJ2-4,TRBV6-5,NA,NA,TGTGCCAGCAGTTACGGAGGGTTGGCCAAAAACATTCAGTACTTC,CASSYGGLAKNIQYF
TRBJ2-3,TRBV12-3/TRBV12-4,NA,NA,TGTGCCAGCAGTCTTACAGGGACAGATACGCAGTATTTT,CASSLTGTDTQYF
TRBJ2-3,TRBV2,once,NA,TGTGCCAGCAGATTTCGACTTTCTACAGATACGCAGTATTTT,CASRFRLSTDTQYF
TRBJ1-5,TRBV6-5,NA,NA,TGTGCCAGTCGACAACAAGGGGGCAATCAGCCCCAGCATTTT,CASRQQGGNQPQHF
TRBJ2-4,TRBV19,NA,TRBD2,TGTGCCAGTAGTATAGGGGCCCCTTCACTAGCGGGAGGGGTAAACATTCAGTACTTC,CASSIGAPSLAGGVNIQYF
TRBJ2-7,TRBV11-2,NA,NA,TGTGCCAGCAGCTTAGATCGGGGGAACGAGCAGTACTTC,CASSLDRGNEQYF